The next 14 T cell receptor beta chains were all read from a single sample in a study of T cell responses to AZD1222 COVID-19 vaccine. Method: immunoSEQ multiplex PCR; TCRdb's copy keeps in-frame clones and lacks some. Of about 56,000 clones in the sample, 70% to 90% were seen once. This sample comprised peripheral blood, obtained on day 0 of AZD1222 vaccination. The source of these receptors is an adult in good health.

The V gene is TRBV6-5, the J gene TRBJ1-1; 7 bases map to TRBD1. Germline assignment: CDR1 MNHEY and CDR2 SVGAGI. V lost 6 bases to trimming and J lost 8 bases; unmatched junction nucleotides: 6. The length of the CDR3 is 12 residues. CDR3 DNA sequence: TGTGCCAGCAGCCCGGGACAGACGGAAGCTTTCTTT. Amino acid sequence: CASSPGQTEAFF.

The chain uses TRBV28 and TRBJ2-1; 13 nucleotides align to TRBD2. This CDR3 has 17 amino acids. Trimming cost V 6 bases and J 6 bases; bases outside gene matches: 11. Germline V CDR1 and CDR2: MDHEN, SYDVKM. CDR3 residues: CASSPLSRTSGGNEQFF. For the CDR3, the DNA is TGTGCCAGCAGCCCTTTATCCCGGACTAGCGGGGGCAATGAGCAGTTCTTC.

The chain carries TRBV11-2 and TRBJ2-7; tentatively, D is TRBD1 or TRBD2 (5 bases each). The CDR3 totals 15 residues. V shed 0 bases and J shed 6 bases, with 15 bases lying between them. Germline CDR1 SGHAT, CDR2 FQNNGV. CDR3 DNA: TGTGCCAGCAGCTTAGATCCTTCGGGGCTGATCGAGCAGTACTTC. Translation gives CASSLDPSGLIEQYF.

This chain uses TRBV19 with TRBJ1-1; 7 positions match TRBD1. V lost 6 bases and J lost 2; bases outside the gene matches: 6. The CDR3 is 14 amino acids. CDR1 and CDR2 (germline): LNHDA, SQIVND (reference sequence). The CDR3 sequence: CASRLTGANTEAFF. DNA for the CDR3: TGTGCCAGTAGGCTCACAGGGGCAAACACTGAAGCTTTCTTT.

The chain carries TRBV3-1 (or the pseudogene TRBV3-2) and TRBJ1-2, with D perhaps TRBD1 (5 bases). V lost 3 bases, J lost 4 bases, and 18 bases lay in between. Germline V gives CDR1 LGHDT, CDR2 YNNKEL (reference sequence). The CDR3 has 16 amino acids. The CDR3 loop reads CASSQGPTGEIYGYTF. The CDR3 DNA reads as TGTGCCAGCAGCCAGGGCCCCACGGGGGAGATCTATGGCTACACCTTC.

The CDR3 sequence is CSVAVTGANTEAFF. The CDR3 DNA sequence: TGCAGCGTTGCTGTAACAGGGGCCAACACTGAAGCTTTCTTT. The chain employs TRBV29-1 and TRBJ1-1, with TRBD1 matching 7 bases. The CDR3 is 14 residues long. Germline CDR1 reads SQVTM; CDR2 reads ANQGSEA. V trimming: 4 bases; J trimming: 2 bases; junction bases outside the gene matches: 7.

This clone was seen a single time. The chain uses TRBV18 and TRBJ1-1; D may be TRBD1 (5 bases). Trimming shortened V by 3 bases and J by 1 base, and 15 bases separated the two germline ends. Germline V CDR1 and CDR2: KGHSH, LQKENI. This CDR3 contains 16 residues. The CDR3 spells CASSPRQLQQNTEAFF. CDR3 DNA: TGTGCCAGCTCACCGAGACAGCTTCAACAGAACACTGAAGCTTTCTTT.

This sequence joins TRBV9 and TRBJ1-1; D uncertain. The CDR3 spans 14 residues. The V gene's germline CDR1 is SGDLS and CDR2 YYNGEE. V lost 0 bases to trimming and J lost 7 bases, with 13 bases between them. The CDR3 nucleotides are TGTGCCAGCAGCGTAGATTCCGGTCCGCTTGAAGCTTTCTTT. It specifies CASSVDSGPLEAFF. Filled out from reference TRBV9 and TRBJ1-1, the complete variable domain reads DSGVTQTPKHLITATGQRVTLRCSPRSGDLSVYWYQQSLDQGLQFLIQYYNGEERAKGNILERFSAQQFPDLHSELNLSSLELGDSALYFCASSVDSGPLEAFFGQGTRLTVV.

V gene TRBV4-1 combines with J gene TRBJ2-1, with 14 bases fitting TRBD2. The CDR3 extends over 15 amino acids. In germline, CDR1 is MGHRA, CDR2 YSYEKL. V dropped 5 bases and J dropped 10; count of bases not matched to a gene: 7. Here the CDR3 DNA reads TGCGCCAGCAGCAATGGACTAGCGGGGGGAAAAGAGCAGTTCTTC. Translating gives CASSNGLAGGKEQFF.

The chain joins TRBV18 to TRBJ2-7; the D call may be TRBD1 or TRBD2 (5 bases each). CDR3 length equals 16 residues. Looked up from germline, CDR1 is KGHSH and CDR2 is LQKENI. Trimming left V 1 base short and J 0 bases short, with 13 bases between. The CDR3 reads CASSPQTGTASYEQYF. CDR3 in DNA: TGTGCCAGCTCACCACAAACCGGGACGGCCTCCTACGAGCAGTACTTC.

In this sample, this clone turned up once. The V gene is TRBV28, the J gene TRBJ2-5; D tentatively reads TRBD1 or TRBD2 (6 bases each). Germline V CDR1 and CDR2: MDHEN, SYDVKM. Trimming left V 5 bases short and J 5 bases short, with 15 bases between. CDR3 size: 14 residues. In DNA form, the CDR3 reads TGTGCCAGCAGTCCCCGTGGGGGGCCGGAGACCCAGTACTTC. Translation gives CASSPRGGPETQYF.

The chain couples TRBV10-3 to TRBJ1-5; D is unclear. V was shortened by 4 bases and J by 6 bases, with 13 bases between the two germline ends. CDR1 and CDR2 (germline): ENHRY, SYGVKD. The CDR3 extends over 14 amino acids. The CDR3 nucleotides read TGTGCCATCAGTGCGGAGGGTTTGGGTCAGCCCCAGCATTTT. This gives the protein CAISAEGLGQPQHF.

This clone occurred a few times. An end of the junction differs from the germline gene, which may be a read error. The chain combines TRBV7-6 with TRBJ1-6; D not certain. CDR1 is SGHVS, CDR2 FNYEAQ, per germline. This CDR3 spans 16 amino acids. CDR3 DNA: TGTGCCAGCAGCTTAACCGGGAACTCCAATAATTCACCCCTCCACTTT. Its protein product is CASSLTGNSNNSPLHF.

The V call is TRBV4-2, the J call TRBJ1-4; TRBD1 aligns across 12 bases. The CDR3 spans 18 residues. Germline V lookup: CDR1 LGHNA, CDR2 YNFKEQ. Trimming removed 0 bases from V and 10 bases from J; junction bases left unmatched: 12. The CDR3 protein is CASSQEARGTGGLGKLFF. The CDR3 DNA follows: TGTGCCAGCAGCCAAGAAGCGAGAGGGACAGGGGGCTTGGGAAAACTGTTTTTT.